A single sample is the source of the 21 T cell receptor beta chains below, sequenced in a study of tumor and adjacent non-tumor tissue in lung cancer. No cell sorting was done before RNA was extracted from the tissue. Three rounds of nested PCR, following a modified ARM-PCR protocol, produced the TCRbeta library. TCRdb passed the multiplex PCR reads through MiXCR, listing each CDR3 protein once. The data contain 200,000 to 250,000 distinct CDR3 sequences, 71% of them singletons. Sequencing was done on a sample of lung tumor tissue. Receptor source: a man aged 55 to 70 with non-small cell lung cancer.

The chain couples TRBV7-3 to TRBJ2-1, with 10 positions matching TRBD2. Per the germline V gene, CDR1 is SGHTA and CDR2 is FQGTGA. This CDR3 has 15 residues. The trim removed 4 bases at V and 4 bases at J, leaving 4 bases unmatched. CDR3 DNA: TGTGCCAGCAGCTCTAGCGGGGGTACATACAATGAGCAGTTCTTC. It yields the protein CASSSSGGTYNEQFF.

The sample holds one count of this clonotype. A much larger clonotype is one base distant, so this may be a read error. This sequence joins TRBV20-1 and TRBJ2-3; D gene unclear. Germline CDR1 DFQATT, CDR2 SNEGSKA (reference sequence). The CDR3 sequence is 15 residues long. The germline V and J ends were trimmed by 2 bases and 2 bases, with 14 bases remaining between them. CDR3 coding DNA: TGCAGTGCTAGAAAATTAGGCAGCTCCACAGATACGCAGTATTTT. Protein: CSARKLGSSTDTQYF.

In the case of this clonotype: With a much larger clone just one base away, this may be a read error. This likely comes from a read error, as the CDR3 has no conserved phenylalanine or tryptophan at its end. V and J are TRBV4-3 and TRBJ2-1; 11 bases match TRBD2. This CDR3 has 17 residues. Germline assignment: CDR1 LGHNA and CDR2 YSLEER. V was pared by 3 bases and J by 9 bases, with 13 bases of the junction left unmatched. CDR3 protein: CASSHDPPVAGGTEQFS. CDR3 coding DNA: TGCGCCAGCAGCCACGACCCCCCCGTAGCGGGAGGGACTGAGCAGTTCTCC.

This clonotype was seen more than once but under ten times. The chain recombines TRBV20-1 with TRBJ1-1; the D gene is possibly TRBD1 (5 bases). The CDR3 loop spans 14 amino acids. CDR1 is DFQATT, CDR2 SNEGSKA, per germline (reference sequence). Between the trimmed V and J ends, which lost 3 bases and 5 bases, there was a span of 16 bases. CDR3 sequence: CSARSGTWETEAFF. The CDR3, as DNA: TGCAGTGCTAGGTCCGGGACTTGGGAAACTGAAGCTTTCTTT.

On this clonotype: At one end the junction does not follow the germline gene, possibly because of a read error. The chain carries TRBV11-2 and TRBJ2-5; TRBD1 matches at 7 bases. The CDR3 extends over 13 amino acids. From germline, CDR1 is SGHAT and CDR2 FQNNGV. CDR3 residues: CADSSTGEETQYF. Written as DNA, the CDR3 is TGTGCCGACAGCTCTACAGGGGAAGAGACCCAATACTTC.

About this clonotype itself: A junction end diverges from the germline sequence, so it may reflect a read error. The chain has TRBV4-3 and TRBJ1-2; no definite D call. Germline lookup yields CDR1 LGHNA and CDR2 YSLEER. The CDR3 is made up of 16 amino acids. CDR3 in amino acids: CASSQDGMGSTLGYTF. The DNA for the CDR3 is TGCGCTAGCAGCCAAGATGGGATGGGATCGACCCTAGGCTACACCTTC.

With regard to this clonotype: A read error is likely, as this CDR3 ends without the conserved phenylalanine or tryptophan. Because the CDR3's place on the DNA is in doubt, the DNA is left out and the CDR3 is given as listed by TCRdb. The chain recombines TRBV11-2 with TRBJ1-4; TRBD1, as called in the table, went unchecked against the DNA. The CDR3 totals 15 residues, both ends included. The germline V gene has CDR1 SGHAT and CDR2 FQNNGV. The CDR3 region is CASNKRGDSNEKLYY.

Worth noting for this clonotype: A much bigger clone sits one base away, suggesting this may be a read error. J is TRBJ2-3 and V is TRBV5-1; 7 bases line up with TRBD1. The CDR3 spans 14 residues. V lost 4 bases, J lost 4 bases, and 6 bases stayed unmatched. Germline V CDR1 and CDR2: SGHRS, YFSETQ. The CDR3 protein is CASSKGTAADTQYF. The CDR3 DNA reads TGCGCCAGCAGCAAGGGGACAGCGGCAGATACGCAGTATTTT.

The chain links TRBV6-5 to TRBJ2-3; D is perhaps TRBD2 (5 bases). The CDR3 runs 15 residues. The germline V gene encodes CDR1 MNHEY and CDR2 SVGAGI. The V gene lost 2 bases and the J gene lost 1 base, with 10 bases spanning the gap. CDR3 sequence: CASSYTRAGTDTQYF. CDR3 DNA sequence: TGTGCCAGCAGTTACACGAGGGCAGGCACAGATACGCAGTATTTT.

About this clonotype: This may be a read error, as it is one base from a much larger clone. The CDR3 nucleotides are TGCAGTGCTAGCAGACAGGATTGCTACACCTTC. Translated: CSASRQDCYTF. This chain links TRBV20-1 with TRBJ1-2; the D gene is possibly TRBD1 (6 bases). CDR3 length: 11 amino acids. Trimming pared 3 bases from V and 9 bases from J, leaving 11 bases between. The germline CDR1 and CDR2 sequences are DFQATT and SNEGSKA (reference sequence).

The chain couples TRBV12-3 or TRBV12-4 to TRBJ1-4; D call uncertain. The V and J ends lost 7 bases and 0 bases respectively, with 12 bases between them. This CDR3 spans 15 amino acids. Here the CDR3 reads CASNLEEATNEKLFF. The CDR3 DNA follows: TGTGCCAGCAATTTGGAGGAGGCAACTAATGAAAAACTGTTTTTT.

As concerns this clonotype: An end of the junction does not agree with germline; a read error may underlie this. The V call is TRBV20-1, the J call TRBJ1-1, with D maybe TRBD1 (6 bases). The CDR3 extends over 15 amino acids. Germline V CDR1 and CDR2: DFQATT, SNEGSKA (reference sequence). CDR3 coding DNA: TGCGGTGCTAGAGATTGGAGGGGGGTGAACACTGAAGCTTTCTTT. Protein product: CGARDWRGVNTEAFF.

In regard to this clonotype: The junction shows a germline mismatch at one end, possibly a read error. V is TRBV11-2 and J is TRBJ2-6; 8 nucleotides align to TRBD1. This CDR3 is built from 19 residues. The germline CDR1 and CDR2 sequences are SGHAT and FQNNGV. The CDR3 loop reads CASSLIPKDRASGANVPTF. DNA for the CDR3: TGTGCCAGCAGCTTAATTCCAAAGGACAGGGCCTCTGGGGCCAACGTCCCGACTTTC.

A remark on this clonotype: Since the CDR3 does not end with the conserved phenylalanine or tryptophan, this likely comes from a read error. V gene TRBV20-1 combines with J gene TRBJ2-7; TRBD2 matches at 9 bases. The germline CDR1 and CDR2 sequences are DFQATT and SNEGSKA (reference sequence). The length of the CDR3 is 14 residues. The CDR3 DNA is TGCAGTGTTAGATGTCGGGGACTAGCAGTGGACCAGTACTCC. Protein sequence: CSVRCRGLAVDQYS.

This clonotype appeared a single time. One junction end does not reproduce the germline sequence, and a read error may be involved. V usage is TRBV11-2 and J usage is TRBJ2-2; D uncertain. Germline CDR1 is SGHAT and CDR2 is FQNNGV. The CDR3 contains 16 residues. The CDR3 is CVSISPLGRHTGELFF. The DNA of the CDR3 is TGTGTCAGCATCTCCCCCCTAGGTCGCCACACCGGGGAGCTGTTTTTT.

The count of this clonotype is one. This clone may be a read error of a much larger clone one base away. The gene calls are TRBV6-5 and TRBJ2-6; 8 nucleotides line up with TRBD1. The CDR3 has 18 residues. Germline loops: CDR1 MNHEY, CDR2 SVGAGI. V shed 5 bases, J shed 1 base, and the junction held 10 bases outside the gene matches. CDR3 sequence reads: CASSIRVRGRSGANVLTF. As DNA, the CDR3 is TGTGCCAGCAGTATCCGGGTCAGGGGGCGGTCTGGGGCCAACGTCCTGACTTTC.

V usage is TRBV11-1 and J usage is TRBJ2-5, with TRBD2 matching over 7 bases. The ends lost 6 bases at V and 4 bases at J; junction bases unmatched: 14. The CDR3 is 16 residues long. Germline lookup yields CDR1 SGHAT and CDR2 FQDESV (reference sequence). The CDR3 loop is CASRPLGLPGAETQYF. CDR3 DNA sequence: TGTGCCAGCAGGCCGCTGGGACTACCGGGAGCAGAGACCCAGTACTTC.

Of note for this clonotype: One end of the junction fails to match germline, which may point to a read error. V is TRBV4-2 and J is TRBJ1-1, with 8 bases fitting TRBD1. The CDR3 sequence is 13 residues long. From germline, CDR1 is LGHNA and CDR2 YNFKEQ. CDR3 region: CASKDRVSTEVFF. The CDR3 DNA reads as TGTGCCAGCAAGGACAGGGTTAGCACTGAAGTTTTCTTT.

The chain carries TRBV4-3 and TRBJ2-1; TRBD2 agrees at 11 bases. CDR1 is LGHNA and CDR2 is YSLEER in the germline V gene. The CDR3 is made up of 17 amino acids. V lost 2 bases and J lost 6; bases outside the gene matches: 9. In DNA, the CDR3 is TGCGCCAGCAGCCAACTACACACTAGCGGGAGAGTCAATGAGCAGTTCTTC. This sequence encodes CASSQLHTSGRVNEQFF.

V is TRBV19 and J is TRBJ1-1; no firm D call. Germline CDR1 and CDR2: LNHDA and SQIVND (reference sequence). Trimming removed 2 bases from V and 7 bases from J, with 8 bases in between. CDR3 length: 12 residues. CDR3 sequence: CASSIRGDEAFF. CDR3 nucleotide sequence: TGTGCCAGTAGTATACGCGGGGATGAAGCTTTCTTT.

This clonotype was seen a single time. At one boundary the junction diverges from the germline segment, which might be a read error. The chain couples TRBV13 to TRBJ1-1; possibly TRBD1 for D (5 bases). The CDR3 loop spans 14 amino acids. Germline values: CDR1 PRHDT, CDR2 FYEKMQ (reference sequence). The CDR3 spells CVSSLSRDNTEAFF. CDR3 in DNA: TGTGTCAGCAGCTTGAGCAGGGACAACACTGAAGCTTTCTTT.